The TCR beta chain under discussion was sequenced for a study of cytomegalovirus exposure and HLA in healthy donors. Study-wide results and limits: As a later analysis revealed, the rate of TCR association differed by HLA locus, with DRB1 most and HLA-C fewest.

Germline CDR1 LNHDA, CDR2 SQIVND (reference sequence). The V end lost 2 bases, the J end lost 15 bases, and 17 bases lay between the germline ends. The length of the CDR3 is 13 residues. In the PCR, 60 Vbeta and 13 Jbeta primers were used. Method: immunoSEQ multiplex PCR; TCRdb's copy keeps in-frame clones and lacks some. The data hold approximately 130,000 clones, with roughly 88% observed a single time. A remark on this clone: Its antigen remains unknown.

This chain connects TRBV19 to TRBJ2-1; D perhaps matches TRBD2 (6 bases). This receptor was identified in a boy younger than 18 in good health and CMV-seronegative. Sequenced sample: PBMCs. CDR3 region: CASSITSLRVPFF. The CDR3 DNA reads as TGTGCCAGTAGTATAACTAGCTTGAGGGTACCGTTCTTC. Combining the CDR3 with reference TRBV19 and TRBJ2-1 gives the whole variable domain DGGITQSPKYLFRKEGQNVTLSCEQNLNHDAMYWYRQDPGQGLRLIYYSQIVNDFQKGDIAEGYSVSREKKESFPLTVTSAQKNPTAFYLCASSITSLRVPFFGPGTRLTVL.